The sequence of this T cell receptor (beta chain) was determined in a study of shared clonotypes between healthy human individuals. Study results and caveats: Compared with clonotypes that all four donors shared, non-shared clonotypes had lower generation probabilities. A few donors held approximately 4.6% of naive CD4 clonotypes in common.

Regarding this clone: Its antigen is as yet unknown.

TCRdb's table, derived via immunoSEQ multiplex PCR, lists solely in-frame clones and lacks some. The sample contains approximately 2.4 million clones, nearly 97% of which appear only once. Germline CDR1 reads SGHDN; CDR2 reads FVKESK. The J segment lost 0 bases and the V segment lost 3 bases, leaving 5 bases of the junction unmatched. The CDR3 is 17 amino acids. Sequenced input: naive CD4+ T cells sorted from blood. Subset of the sample: CD45RA+ positively selected. This TCR came from a man between 18 and 29 years old in good health. The chain carries TRBV14 and TRBJ2-3; TRBD2 matches at 11 bases. The CDR3 loop is CASSHAWTSGSTDTQYF. The CDR3 DNA is TGTGCCAGCAGCCACGCCTGGACTAGCGGGAGCACAGATACGCAGTATTTT.